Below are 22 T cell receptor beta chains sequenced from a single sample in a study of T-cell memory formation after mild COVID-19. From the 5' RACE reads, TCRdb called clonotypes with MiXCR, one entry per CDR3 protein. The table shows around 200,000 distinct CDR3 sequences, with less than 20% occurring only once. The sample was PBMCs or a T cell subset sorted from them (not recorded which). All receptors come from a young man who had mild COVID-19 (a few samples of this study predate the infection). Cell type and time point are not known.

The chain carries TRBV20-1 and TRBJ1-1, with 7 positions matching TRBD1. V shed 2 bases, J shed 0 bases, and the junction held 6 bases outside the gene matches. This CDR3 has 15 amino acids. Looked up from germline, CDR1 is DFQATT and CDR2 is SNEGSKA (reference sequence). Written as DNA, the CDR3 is TGCAGTGCTAGATCCCGGGACAGCTTGAACACTGAAGCTTTCTTT. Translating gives CSARSRDSLNTEAFF.

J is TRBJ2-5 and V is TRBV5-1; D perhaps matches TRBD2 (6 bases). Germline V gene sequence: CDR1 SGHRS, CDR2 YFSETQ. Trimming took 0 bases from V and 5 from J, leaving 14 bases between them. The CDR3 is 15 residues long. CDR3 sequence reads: CASSLEDYRVETQYF. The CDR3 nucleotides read TGCGCCAGCAGCTTGGAGGACTATCGGGTCGAGACCCAGTACTTC.

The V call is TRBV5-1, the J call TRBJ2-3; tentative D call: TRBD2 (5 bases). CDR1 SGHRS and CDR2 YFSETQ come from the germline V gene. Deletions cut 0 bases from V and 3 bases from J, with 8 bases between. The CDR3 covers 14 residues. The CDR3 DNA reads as TGCGCCAGCAGCTTGGTTCGGAGGACAGATACGCAGTATTTT. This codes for CASSLVRRTDTQYF.

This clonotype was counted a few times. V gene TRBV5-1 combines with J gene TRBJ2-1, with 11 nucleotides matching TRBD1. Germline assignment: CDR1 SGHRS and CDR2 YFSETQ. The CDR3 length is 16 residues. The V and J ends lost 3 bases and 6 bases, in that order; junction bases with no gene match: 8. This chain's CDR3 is CASSSRAGTGGNEQFF. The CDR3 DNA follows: TGCGCCAGCAGCTCCCGAGCCGGGACAGGGGGCAATGAGCAGTTCTTC.

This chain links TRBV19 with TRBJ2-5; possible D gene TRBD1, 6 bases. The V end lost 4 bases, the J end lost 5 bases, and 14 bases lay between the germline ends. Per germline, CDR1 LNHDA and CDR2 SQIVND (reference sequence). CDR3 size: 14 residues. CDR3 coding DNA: TGTGCCAGTAGTACAAACAGGGAATGGGAGACCCAGTACTTC. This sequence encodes CASSTNREWETQYF.

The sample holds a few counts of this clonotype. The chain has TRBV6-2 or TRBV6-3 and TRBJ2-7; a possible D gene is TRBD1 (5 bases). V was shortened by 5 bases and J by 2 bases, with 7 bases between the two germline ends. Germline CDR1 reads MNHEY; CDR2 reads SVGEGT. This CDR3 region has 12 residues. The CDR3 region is CASSRQTYEQYF. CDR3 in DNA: TGTGCCAGCAGTCGACAGACCTACGAGCAGTACTTC.

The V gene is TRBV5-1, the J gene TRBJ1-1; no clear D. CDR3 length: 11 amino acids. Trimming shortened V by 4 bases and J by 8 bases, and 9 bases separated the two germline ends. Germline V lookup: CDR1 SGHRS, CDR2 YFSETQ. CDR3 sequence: CASSAGGEAFF. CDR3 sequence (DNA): TGCGCCAGCAGCGCCGGAGGGGAAGCTTTCTTT.

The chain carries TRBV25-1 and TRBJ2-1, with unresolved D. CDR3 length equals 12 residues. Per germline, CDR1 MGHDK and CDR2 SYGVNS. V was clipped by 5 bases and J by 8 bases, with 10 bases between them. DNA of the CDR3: TGTGCCAGCAGTCTCCGGCCGGATGAGCAGTTCTTC. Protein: CASSLRPDEQFF.

The CDR3 DNA sequence: TGTGCCAGCAGACAATTGGACTATGGCTACACCTTC. It yields the protein CASRQLDYGYTF. The chain has TRBV3-1 and TRBJ1-2; D is unresolved. V was pared by 6 bases and J by 3 bases, with 8 bases between. The CDR3 runs 12 residues. Germline V gives CDR1 LGHDT, CDR2 YNNKEL (reference sequence).

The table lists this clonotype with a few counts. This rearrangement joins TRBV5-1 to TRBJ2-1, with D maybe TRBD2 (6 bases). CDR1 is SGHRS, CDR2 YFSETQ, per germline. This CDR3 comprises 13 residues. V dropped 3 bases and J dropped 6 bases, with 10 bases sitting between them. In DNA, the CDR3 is TGCGCCAGCAGCTCCGGGACTCTCAATGAGCAGTTCTTC. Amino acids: CASSSGTLNEQFF. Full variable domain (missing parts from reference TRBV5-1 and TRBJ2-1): KAGVTQTPRYLIKTRGQQVTLSCSPISGHRSVSWYQQTPGQGLQFLFEYFSETQRNKGNFPGRFSGRQFSNSRSEMNVSTLELGDSALYLCASSSGTLNEQFFGPGTRLTVL.

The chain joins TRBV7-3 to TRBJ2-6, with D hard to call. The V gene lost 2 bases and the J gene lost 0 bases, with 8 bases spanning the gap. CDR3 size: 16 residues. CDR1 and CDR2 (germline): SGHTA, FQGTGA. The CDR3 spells CASSLGGPSGANVLTF. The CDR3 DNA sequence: TGTGCCAGCAGCTTAGGCGGCCCCTCTGGGGCCAACGTCCTGACTTTC. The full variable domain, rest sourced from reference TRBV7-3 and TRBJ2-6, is GAGVSQTPSNKVTEKGKYVELRCDPISGHTALYWYRQSLGQGPEFLIYFQGTGAADDSGLPNDRFFAVRPEGSVSTLKIQRTERGDSAVYLCASSLGGPSGANVLTFGAGSRLTVL.

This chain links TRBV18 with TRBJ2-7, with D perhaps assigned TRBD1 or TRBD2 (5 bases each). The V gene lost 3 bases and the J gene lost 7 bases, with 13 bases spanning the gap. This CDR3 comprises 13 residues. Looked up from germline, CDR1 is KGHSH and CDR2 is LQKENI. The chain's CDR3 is CASSPGAAEEQYF. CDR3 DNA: TGTGCCAGCTCACCCGGGGCAGCAGAAGAGCAGTACTTC. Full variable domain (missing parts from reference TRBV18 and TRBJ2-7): NAGVMQNPRHLVRRRGQEARLRCSPMKGHSHVYWYRQLPEEGLKFMVYLQKENIIDESGMPKERFSAEFPKEGPSILRIQQVVRGDSAAYFCASSPGAAEEQYFGPGTRLTVT.

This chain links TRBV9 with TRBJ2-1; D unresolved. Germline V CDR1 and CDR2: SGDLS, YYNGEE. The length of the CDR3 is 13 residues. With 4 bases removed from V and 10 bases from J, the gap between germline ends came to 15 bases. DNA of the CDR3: TGTGCCAGCAGCCCCCGAGGTCAAAGAGAGCAGTTCTTC. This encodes CASSPRGQREQFF.

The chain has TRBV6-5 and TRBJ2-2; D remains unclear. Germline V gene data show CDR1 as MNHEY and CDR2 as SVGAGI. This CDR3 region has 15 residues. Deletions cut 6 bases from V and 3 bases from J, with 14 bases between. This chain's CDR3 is CASSLPVPDTGELFF. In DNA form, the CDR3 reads TGTGCCAGCAGCCTTCCAGTCCCGGACACCGGGGAGCTGTTTTTT.

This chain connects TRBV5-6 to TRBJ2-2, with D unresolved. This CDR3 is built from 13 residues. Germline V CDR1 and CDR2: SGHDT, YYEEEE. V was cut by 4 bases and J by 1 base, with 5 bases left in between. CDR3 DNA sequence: TGTGCCAGCAGCCACAGGAACACCGGGGAGCTGTTTTTT. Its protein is CASSHRNTGELFF.

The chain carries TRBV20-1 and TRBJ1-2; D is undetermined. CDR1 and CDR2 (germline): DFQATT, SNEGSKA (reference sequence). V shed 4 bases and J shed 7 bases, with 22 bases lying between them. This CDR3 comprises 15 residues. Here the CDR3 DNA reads TGCAGTGCTACTAACTACATACCTGAGAGGGTTGGCTACACCTTC. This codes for CSATNYIPERVGYTF.

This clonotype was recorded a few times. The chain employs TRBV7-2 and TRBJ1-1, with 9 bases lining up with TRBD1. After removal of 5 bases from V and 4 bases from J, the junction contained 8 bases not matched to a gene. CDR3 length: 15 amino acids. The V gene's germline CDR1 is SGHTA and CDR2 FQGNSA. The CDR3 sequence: CASSTWDRVGTEAFF. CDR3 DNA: TGTGCCAGCAGCACGTGGGACAGGGTTGGCACTGAAGCTTTCTTT.

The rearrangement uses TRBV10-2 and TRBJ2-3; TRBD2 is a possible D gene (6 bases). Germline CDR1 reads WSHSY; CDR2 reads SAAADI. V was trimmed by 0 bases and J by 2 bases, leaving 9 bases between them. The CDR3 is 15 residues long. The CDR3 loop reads CASSESRGYTDTQYF. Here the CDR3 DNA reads TGCGCCAGCAGTGAGTCCCGGGGGTACACAGATACGCAGTATTTT.

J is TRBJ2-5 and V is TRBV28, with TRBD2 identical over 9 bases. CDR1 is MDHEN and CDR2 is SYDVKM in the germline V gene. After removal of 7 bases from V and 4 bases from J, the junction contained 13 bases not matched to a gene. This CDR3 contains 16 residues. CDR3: CASNRGGALQRETQYF. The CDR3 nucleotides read TGTGCCAGCAATCGCGGGGGGGCCCTTCAAAGAGAGACCCAGTACTTC.

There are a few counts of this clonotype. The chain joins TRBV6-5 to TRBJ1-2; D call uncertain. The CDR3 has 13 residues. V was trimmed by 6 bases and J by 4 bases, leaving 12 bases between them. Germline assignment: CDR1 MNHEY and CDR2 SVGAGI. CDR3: CASRGLSLYGYTF. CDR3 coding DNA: TGTGCCAGCAGGGGTCTATCTCTCTATGGCTACACCTTC.

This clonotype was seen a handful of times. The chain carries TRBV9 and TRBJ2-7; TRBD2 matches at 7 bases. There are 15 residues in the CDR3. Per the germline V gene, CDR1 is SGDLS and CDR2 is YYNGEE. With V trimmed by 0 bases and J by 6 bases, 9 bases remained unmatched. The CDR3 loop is CASSVVPRGEGEQYF. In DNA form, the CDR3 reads TGTGCCAGCAGCGTAGTCCCCCGGGGGGAAGGCGAGCAGTACTTC.

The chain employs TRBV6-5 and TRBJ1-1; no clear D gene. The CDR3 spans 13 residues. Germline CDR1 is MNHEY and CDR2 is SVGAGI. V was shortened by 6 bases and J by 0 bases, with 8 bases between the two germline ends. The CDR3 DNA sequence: TGTGCCAGCAGGGCCATCTTGAACACTGAAGCTTTCTTT. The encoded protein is CASRAILNTEAFF.